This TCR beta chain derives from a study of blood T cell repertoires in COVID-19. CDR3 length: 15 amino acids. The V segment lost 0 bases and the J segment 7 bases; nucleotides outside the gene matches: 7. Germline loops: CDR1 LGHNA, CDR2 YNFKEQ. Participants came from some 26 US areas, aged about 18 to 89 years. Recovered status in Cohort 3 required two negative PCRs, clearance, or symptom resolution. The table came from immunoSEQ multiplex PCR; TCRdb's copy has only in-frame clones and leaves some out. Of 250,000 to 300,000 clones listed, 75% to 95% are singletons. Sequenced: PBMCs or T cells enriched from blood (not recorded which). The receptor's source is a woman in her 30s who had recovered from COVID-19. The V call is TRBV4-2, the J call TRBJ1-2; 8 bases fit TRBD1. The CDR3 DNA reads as TGTGCCAGCAGCCAAGAAGGGTCAGGGGGCTCTGGCTACACCTTC. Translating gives CASSQEGSGGSGYTF.